These 18 T cell receptor beta chains were all obtained from the same sample, sequenced in a study of blood T cells in healthy people across ages. A sample-barcoded 5' primer and a J-beta primer mix were used in a second PCR of roughly 7 to 12 cycles. TCRdb passed the 5' RACE reads through MiXCR, listing each CDR3 protein once. The sample records around 940,000 distinct CDR3 sequences, roughly 50% being singletons. Source material: blood. These receptors all come from an older woman in good health.

J is TRBJ2-2 and V is TRBV27; 11 nucleotides line up with TRBD2. This CDR3 contains 19 residues. Germline V CDR1 and CDR2: MNHEY, SMNVEV (reference sequence). V shed 0 bases, J shed 0 bases, and the junction held 6 bases outside the gene matches. The CDR3 region has the DNA TGTGCCAGCAGTTTATCGTTGCGACTAGCGGGGACGAACACCGGGGAGCTGTTTTTT. It encodes CASSLSLRLAGTNTGELFF.

In its sample, this clonotype was seen a few times. The genes are TRBV2 and TRBJ1-6, with a weak D call TRBD1 (6 bases). CDR3 length: 13 amino acids. Germline V gives CDR1 SNHLY, CDR2 FYNNEI. Between the trimmed V and J ends, which lost 6 bases and 7 bases, there was a span of 10 bases. In DNA form, the CDR3 reads TGTGCCAGCAGCGACAGGCTCAATTCACCCCTCCACTTT. It codes for CASSDRLNSPLHF.

J is TRBJ2-1 and V is TRBV20-1; maybe TRBD2 (6 bases). Germline CDR1 is DFQATT and CDR2 is SNEGSKA (reference sequence). CDR3 size: 14 residues. Trimming took 6 bases from V and 5 from J, leaving 17 bases between them. The DNA of the CDR3 is TGCAGTGCAATCCTAGCGAGGGGAGACAATGAGCAGTTCTTC. Protein sequence: CSAILARGDNEQFF.

This clonotype occurred a few times. CDR3 in DNA: TGCGCCAGCAGCCAGATCGGCAATCAGCCCCAGCATTTT. It translates to CASSQIGNQPQHF. This chain connects TRBV4-1 to TRBJ1-5; unclear D gene. V was shortened by 3 bases and J by 2 bases, with 5 bases between the two germline ends. Germline CDR1 is MGHRA and CDR2 is YSYEKL. This CDR3 spans 13 amino acids.

DNA for the CDR3: TGCAGCGTGGGTGGCGGGGGACTTCTCTACGAGCAGTACTTC. It specifies CSVGGGGLLYEQYF. The genes are TRBV29-1 and TRBJ2-5; 7 nucleotides agree with TRBD2. Judging by the DNA end, TRBJ2-7 fits better; the J call may be wrong. Germline CDR1 is SQVTM and CDR2 is ANQGSEA. The CDR3 has 14 residues.

CDR3 in DNA: TGTGCCAGCAGCAAACAATTTAGCGGGAGTAAGATTGATACGCAGTATTTT. Encoded protein: CASSKQFSGSKIDTQYF. The V and J genes are TRBV7-3 and TRBJ2-3, with 9 bases that match TRBD2. The germline V gene encodes CDR1 SGHTA and CDR2 FQGTGA. Trimming removed 5 bases from V and 6 bases from J; junction bases left unmatched: 15. This CDR3 is built from 17 residues.

V and J are TRBV20-1 and TRBJ2-5; 8 positions match TRBD1. Per the germline V gene, CDR1 is DFQATT and CDR2 is SNEGSKA (reference sequence). V lost 6 bases and J lost 3; bases outside the gene matches: 3. The CDR3 covers 12 residues. CDR3 loop: CSATTGEETQYF. The CDR3, as DNA: TGCAGTGCAACGACAGGGGAAGAGACCCAGTACTTC.

The chain has TRBV29-1 and TRBJ2-7, with TRBD1 matching over 10 bases. The CDR3 consists of 14 residues. Trimming cost V 4 bases and J 6 bases; bases outside gene matches: 9. CDR1 is SQVTM and CDR2 is ANQGSEA in the germline V gene. The CDR3 reads CSVGEGTGASEQYF. The CDR3, as DNA: TGCAGCGTTGGGGAGGGGACAGGGGCAAGCGAGCAGTACTTC.

This clonotype was counted only a few times. This chain links TRBV25-1 with TRBJ1-6, with D unresolved. Trimming took 6 bases from V and 5 from J, leaving 11 bases between them. CDR1 is MGHDK, CDR2 SYGVNS, per germline. There are 14 residues in the CDR3. The DNA of the CDR3 is TGTGCCAGCAGCGCTGCGTGGGATAATTCACCCCTCCACTTT. This sequence encodes CASSAAWDNSPLHF.

The genes are TRBV18 and TRBJ1-6, with 8 bases that match TRBD1. V lost 6 bases to trimming and J lost 12 bases; unmatched junction nucleotides: 7. CDR1 is KGHSH, CDR2 LQKENI, per germline. This CDR3 spans 13 amino acids. Written as DNA, the CDR3 is TGTGCCAGCTCGCCGACAGGGGAGGAACCCCTCCACTTT. As protein: CASSPTGEEPLHF. Combining the CDR3 with reference TRBV18 and TRBJ1-6 gives the whole variable domain NAGVMQNPRHLVRRRGQEARLRCSPMKGHSHVYWYRQLPEEGLKFMVYLQKENIIDESGMPKERFSAEFPKEGPSILRIQQVVRGDSAAYFCASSPTGEEPLHFGNGTRLTVT.

The sample holds a few counts of this clonotype. The chain carries TRBV7-9 and TRBJ2-7; D ambiguous. The CDR3 spans 15 residues. Germline CDR1 and CDR2: SEHNR and FQNEAQ (reference sequence). V lost 3 bases to trimming and J lost 3 bases, with 15 bases between them. CDR3 in amino acids: CASSFTAYEHYEQYF. CDR3 sequence (DNA): TGTGCCAGCAGCTTTACGGCTTACGAGCACTACGAGCAGTACTTC.

V is TRBV5-1 and J is TRBJ2-6, with no clear D. The V gene lost 7 bases and the J gene lost 2 bases, with 13 bases spanning the gap. This CDR3 spans 15 amino acids. The germline V gene encodes CDR1 SGHRS and CDR2 YFSETQ. CDR3 residues: CASGPPGAGANVLTF. CDR3 in DNA: TGCGCCAGCGGACCCCCAGGTGCTGGGGCCAACGTCCTGACTTTC.

The V call is TRBV4-1, the J call TRBJ2-5; D not certain. The germline V gene has CDR1 MGHRA and CDR2 YSYEKL. The CDR3 contains 13 residues. V was shortened by 0 bases and J by 11 bases, with 13 bases between the two germline ends. The DNA for the CDR3 is TGCGCCAGCAGCCAAGAGAACAGCCCTGAGCAGTACTTC. This gives the protein CASSQENSPEQYF.

V and J are TRBV13 and TRBJ2-7; 10 bases line up with TRBD1. The end of the DNA is better explained by TRBJ2-5, so the J call may be wrong. Germline CDR1 PRHDT, CDR2 FYEKMQ (reference sequence). The CDR3 totals 17 residues. The CDR3 DNA is TGTGCCAGCAGCTTAGCCCAGCCGGGACAGGGGATTCAGACCCAGTACTTC. The encoded protein is CASSLAQPGQGIQTQYF.

This clonotype has a handful of counts. J is TRBJ2-3 and V is TRBV12-3 or TRBV12-4; weak D call: TRBD1 (6 bases). CDR3 length: 17 residues. The V gene lost 3 bases and the J gene lost 4 bases, with 20 bases spanning the gap. The CDR3 here is CASSFRGVGSRADTQYF. As DNA, the CDR3 is TGTGCCAGCAGTTTCAGGGGAGTGGGTTCCCGGGCAGATACGCAGTATTTT.

The V call is TRBV20-1, the J call TRBJ2-7; 9 bases align to TRBD2. In germline, CDR1 is DFQATT, CDR2 SNEGSKA (reference sequence). The V and J ends lost 0 bases and 7 bases, in that order; junction bases with no gene match: 16. The CDR3 has 17 residues. The CDR3 bases are TGCAGTGCTAGAGATCTAAGCGGGAGGTCCCCCTACAATGAGCAGTACTTC. It yields the protein CSARDLSGRSPYNEQYF.

This clonotype has more than one count but fewer than ten. The chain employs TRBV28 and TRBJ2-3; TRBD2 is a possible D gene (6 bases). This CDR3 comprises 15 residues. Per germline, CDR1 MDHEN and CDR2 SYDVKM. Trimming removed 2 bases at V and 3 bases at J, with 12 bases between. The CDR3: CASSLAGFGTDTQYF. The CDR3 nucleotides are TGTGCCAGCAGTTTAGCGGGATTCGGTACAGATACGCAGTATTTT.

The J gene is TRBJ2-6, the V gene TRBV6-2 or TRBV6-3, with D maybe TRBD1 (6 bases). Germline values: CDR1 MNHEY, CDR2 SVGEGT. V gave up 10 bases and J gave up 0 bases, with 13 bases separating them. The CDR3 extends over 15 amino acids. In nucleotides, the CDR3 is TGTGCCACGGTTAGACAGGCCTCTGGGGCCAACGTCCTGACTTTC. Amino acid sequence: CATVRQASGANVLTF.